This entry lists 18 T cell receptor beta chains sequenced from one sample in a study of blood T cells in healthy people across ages. A J-beta primer mix and a sample-barcoded 5' primer were used in a second PCR of about 7 to 12 cycles. One entry per CDR3 protein, called by TCRdb with MiXCR from the 5' RACE reads. The sample contains hundreds of thousands of distinct CDR3 sequences, roughly 60% of which appear only once. Sequenced sample: blood. The receptors here all came from a man aged 25 to 45 in good health.

This chain links TRBV5-1 with TRBJ2-7, with TRBD2 matching over 8 bases. Germline V gene lookup returns CDR1 SGHRS and CDR2 YFSETQ. The CDR3 runs to 15 residues. V gave up 5 bases and J gave up 2 bases; unmatched junction bases: 9. The CDR3 sequence: CASRFRGLDAYEQYF. As DNA, the CDR3 is TGCGCCAGCAGGTTTAGGGGACTAGACGCCTACGAGCAGTACTTC.

This clonotype occurred a few times. The gene calls are TRBV7-2 and TRBJ1-6; D not certain. CDR3 length: 12 residues. Germline V gene data show CDR1 as SGHTA and CDR2 as FQGNSA. With 4 bases removed from V and 10 bases from J, the gap between germline ends came to 8 bases. In nucleotides, the CDR3 is TGTGCCAGCAGCTCACCCGGATCACCCCTCCACTTT. It encodes CASSSPGSPLHF.

The chain is built from TRBV20-1 and TRBJ1-2; no reliable D call. From germline, CDR1 is DFQATT and CDR2 SNEGSKA (reference sequence). The CDR3 loop spans 15 amino acids. V was cut by 8 bases and J by 4 bases, with 23 bases left in between. CDR3 sequence: CSTYSPGRTFYGYTF. CDR3 DNA sequence: TGCAGTACCTACTCTCCCGGACGGACCTTCTATGGCTACACCTTC.

The chain has TRBV28 and TRBJ2-7; D unresolved. The CDR3 covers 14 residues. Per germline, CDR1 MDHEN and CDR2 SYDVKM. With 3 bases removed from V and 3 bases from J, the gap between germline ends came to 12 bases. The CDR3 DNA sequence: TGTGCCAGCAGTTTTGGGCTCCAGTTCTACGAGCAGTACTTC. It translates to CASSFGLQFYEQYF.

There are many counts of this clonotype. This chain joins TRBV18 and TRBJ2-5; D may be TRBD2 (6 bases). V was clipped by 6 bases and J by 4 bases, with 21 bases between them. CDR1 KGHSH and CDR2 LQKENI come from the germline V gene. This CDR3 region has 16 residues. In nucleotides, the CDR3 is TGTGCCAGCTCCATGGCGGGGATAGGAGCGGGAGAGACCCAGTACTTC. Encoded protein: CASSMAGIGAGETQYF.

This clonotype occurred once. V gene TRBV28 combines with J gene TRBJ2-3, with D possibly TRBD2 on 5 matching bases. Germline values: CDR1 MDHEN, CDR2 SYDVKM. The CDR3 has 14 amino acids. Trimming removed 3 bases from V and 6 bases from J, with 13 bases in between. For the CDR3, the DNA is TGTGCCAGCAGTTTGAGGAGCGGCGTCGATACGCAGTATTTT. Translation: CASSLRSGVDTQYF. The whole variable domain, filled in from reference TRBV28 and TRBJ2-3, reads DVKVTQSSRYLVKRTGEKVFLECVQDMDHENMFWYRQDPGLGLRLIYFSYDVKMKEKGDIPEGYSVSREKKERFSLILESASTNQTSMYLCASSLRSGVDTQYFGPGTRLTVL.

This sequence joins TRBV20-1 and TRBJ1-2; 8 positions agree with TRBD1. Germline V gene lookup returns CDR1 DFQATT and CDR2 SNEGSKA (reference sequence). Germline trimming cut 4 bases from V and 3 bases from J; bases unmatched to any gene: 7. This CDR3 comprises 14 residues. The CDR3 nucleotides read TGCAGTGCTAAGCGACAGGGGACCCACTATGGCTACACCTTC. Protein sequence: CSAKRQGTHYGYTF.

The CDR3 nucleotides are TGCAGTGCTTACAGGGGCCAATTTTCACCCCTCCACTTT. Translating it yields CSAYRGQFSPLHF. The genes are TRBV20-1 and TRBJ1-6; 7 bases line up with TRBD1. CDR3 length: 13 residues. Germline V lookup: CDR1 DFQATT, CDR2 SNEGSKA (reference sequence). The trim removed 5 bases at V and 9 bases at J, leaving 7 bases unmatched.

The chain carries TRBV29-1 and TRBJ1-2; D is unclear. This CDR3 has 11 residues. Germline lookup yields CDR1 SQVTM and CDR2 ANQGSEA. Trimming shortened V by 0 bases and J by 8 bases, and 7 bases separated the two germline ends. The DNA of the CDR3 is TGCAGCGTTGAAGACCCCCTCGGCTACACCTTC. Its protein is CSVEDPLGYTF.

V usage is TRBV7-2 and J usage is TRBJ1-4, with D perhaps TRBD1 (5 bases). The CDR3 loop spans 15 amino acids. Germline assignment: CDR1 SGHTA and CDR2 FQGNSA. V was trimmed by 5 bases and J by 7 bases, leaving 17 bases between them. CDR3 nucleotides: TGTGCCAGCAGCCAAAACCGAGGAAGGGGTGAAAAACTGTTTTTT. This sequence encodes CASSQNRGRGEKLFF.

There are a few counts of this clonotype. CDR3 loop: CASSFQGQGSYEQYF. Here the CDR3 DNA reads TGTGCCAGCAGCTTTCAGGGACAGGGGAGCTACGAGCAGTACTTC. The rearrangement joins TRBV7-2 to TRBJ2-7; 10 bases agree with TRBD1. The V gene end was trimmed by 3 bases and the J gene end by 3 bases; junction bases not matched to a gene: 5. This CDR3 region has 15 residues. Germline V gene lookup returns CDR1 SGHTA and CDR2 FQGNSA.

The chain has TRBV20-1 and TRBJ2-7; the match to TRBD2 covers 8 bases. This CDR3 is built from 13 residues. The germline gives CDR1 DFQATT, CDR2 SNEGSKA (reference sequence). The V segment lost 3 bases and the J segment 2 bases; nucleotides outside the gene matches: 3. As DNA, the CDR3 is TGCAGTGCTAGTACGGGACTAGCCTACGAGCAGTACTTC. As protein: CSASTGLAYEQYF.

This chain uses TRBV6-2 or TRBV6-3 with TRBJ2-1, with TRBD2 matching 7 bases. This CDR3 contains 15 residues. Germline values: CDR1 MNHEY, CDR2 SVGEGT. Unmatched junction bases numbered 14, after V lost 8 bases and J lost 7 bases. CDR3 protein: CASATPGLSRNEQFF. The CDR3 nucleotides read TGTGCCAGCGCCACACCGGGACTATCCCGGAATGAGCAGTTCTTC.

This clonotype was seen repeatedly, ten times or more. This chain joins TRBV12-3 or TRBV12-4 and TRBJ1-2, with 10 bases fitting TRBD1. The CDR3 runs to 14 residues. Unmatched junction bases numbered 5, after V lost 6 bases and J lost 4 bases. CDR3 DNA: TGTGCCAGCAGCCCCGGGACAGGGGCCTATGGCTACACCTTC. Its protein product is CASSPGTGAYGYTF.

The J gene is TRBJ2-3, the V gene TRBV2, with D possibly matching TRBD2 (5 bases). V was cut by 7 bases and J by 10 bases, with 12 bases left in between. Germline lookup yields CDR1 SNHLY and CDR2 FYNNEI. This CDR3 comprises 11 residues. For the CDR3, the DNA is TGTGCCAGCAATAGGGCTAGCTCGCAGTATTTT. It specifies CASNRASSQYF. The full variable domain, in which reference TRBV2 and TRBJ2-3 provide the parts outside the CDR3, is EPEVTQTPSHQVTQMGQEVILRCVPISNHLYFYWYRQILGQKVEFLVSFYNNEISEKSEIFDDQFSVERPDGSNFTLKIRSTKLEDSAMYFCASNRASSQYFGPGTRLTVL.

This clonotype was seen only once. The chain links TRBV7-2 to TRBJ1-5; D gene unclear. The CDR3 sequence is 14 residues long. With 6 bases removed from V and 4 bases from J, the gap between germline ends came to 13 bases. The germline CDR1 and CDR2 sequences are SGHTA and FQGNSA. This chain's CDR3 is CASRPDGENQPQHF. The CDR3 DNA reads as TGTGCCAGCAGACCCGACGGGGAGAATCAGCCCCAGCATTTT.

V and J are TRBV25-1 and TRBJ2-7; 8 nucleotides agree with TRBD2. The CDR3 is 16 amino acids. The ends lost 3 bases at V and 0 bases at J; junction bases unmatched: 7. The germline CDR1 and CDR2 sequences are MGHDK and SYGVNS. The CDR3 DNA follows: TGTGCCAGCAGTGACCATACCGGGACTAGCTCCTACGAGCAGTACTTC. Translated: CASSDHTGTSSYEQYF.

Worth noting for this clonotype: This may be a read error: a much more frequent sequence differs by one nucleotide. The chain is built from TRBV3-1 and TRBJ1-2; 8 bases align to TRBD1. Germline V gene data show CDR1 as LGHDT and CDR2 as YNNKEL (reference sequence). The CDR3 is 14 amino acids. Trimming cost V 0 bases and J 4 bases; bases outside gene matches: 1. CDR3 sequence reads: CASSQETGGYGYTF. The CDR3 bases are TGTGCCAGCAGCCAAGAAACAGGGGGCTATGGCTACACCTTC.